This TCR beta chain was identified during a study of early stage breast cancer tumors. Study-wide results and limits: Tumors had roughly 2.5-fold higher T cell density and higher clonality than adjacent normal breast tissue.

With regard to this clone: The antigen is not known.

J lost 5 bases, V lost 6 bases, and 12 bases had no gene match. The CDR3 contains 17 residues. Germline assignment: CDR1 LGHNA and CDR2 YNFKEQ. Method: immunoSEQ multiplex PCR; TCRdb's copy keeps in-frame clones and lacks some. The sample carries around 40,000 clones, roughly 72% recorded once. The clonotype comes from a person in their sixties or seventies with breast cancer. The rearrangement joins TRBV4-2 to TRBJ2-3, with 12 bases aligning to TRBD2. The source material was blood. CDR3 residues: CASSRGASGRAQDTQYF. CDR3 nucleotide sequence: TGTGCCAGCAGTCGAGGCGCTAGCGGGAGGGCCCAAGATACGCAGTATTTT.